This T cell receptor (beta chain) is drawn from a study of human T cells and chemical hapten exposure. V lost 0 bases to trimming and J lost 0 bases, with 14 bases between them. The germline gives CDR1 DFQATT, CDR2 SNEGSKA (reference sequence). This CDR3 region has 16 residues. This clonotype has ten or more counts. Time point reported: patch test 2, 6 weeks after DPC sensitization. This sample's treatment: therapeutic diphenylcyclopropenone sensitization with weekly scalp DPC. TCRdb redid the calling of the RACE reads with MiXCR, one entry per CDR3 protein. This table holds under 100,000 distinct CDR3 sequences, roughly 10% found once.

Material: whole blood, obtained in connection with sensitization to the hapten diphenylcyclopropenone (DPC). V is TRBV20-1 and J is TRBJ1-2; D not certain. The receptor was isolated from a woman in her twenties or thirties with alopecia areata. Some clones in this sample may be carry-over from other donors' samples. CDR3: CSARDLLDGPNYGYTF. CDR3 coding DNA: TGCAGTGCTAGAGACCTCCTGGACGGACCTAACTATGGCTACACCTTC.